The table lists the clone carrying this T cell receptor beta chain with many counts. The sample is drawn from a study of regulatory T cells in long-lasting Graves disease. Time point reported: newly diagnosed GD, antithyroid drugs for less than 3 months. Scientists built the TCR library using RNA that was extracted from PBMCs. V was cut by 7 bases and J by 5 bases, with 12 bases left in between. The CDR3 length is 14 residues. Per germline, CDR1 SNHLY and CDR2 FYNNEI. The TCR beta library used iRepertoire HTBI primers with Arm-PCR amplification of CDR3. TCRdb redid the calling of the multiplex PCR reads with MiXCR, one entry per CDR3 protein. The profile shows 400,000 to 450,000 distinct CDR3 sequences, about 16% of them singletons. This sample also belongs to another study, concerning T cells in Graves' hyperthyroidism and ophthalmopathy.

This receptor was identified in a woman aged 30 to 39 with Graves disease. The gene calls are TRBV2 and TRBJ1-6; no reliable D call. The sample here was peripheral blood mononuclear cells (PBMCs), taken at new diagnosis, from a patient treated with antithyroid drugs. The chain's CDR3 is CASTPTTNNSPLHF. The DNA for the CDR3 is TGTGCCAGCACTCCGACAACGAATAATTCACCCCTCCACTTT.